The rows below give T cell receptor beta chains drawn from one sample of a study of blood T cell repertoires in COVID-19. Sequencing was performed with immunoSEQ multiplex PCR; in TCRdb, only in-frame clones are kept and a portion is missing. The sample records 130,000 or so clones, approximately 84% being singletons. Sequencing was performed on peripheral blood. All receptors derive from a man in his sixties with acute or convalescent COVID-19. CDR3s include the opening cysteine and the closing phenylalanine or tryptophan. The order of the fields is V gene, D gene, clone size, J gene, CDR3 DNA, CDR3 protein. The D gene is left open where the match is weak. Clone size appears in some rows only: once, few, many, or a class for an expanded clone.

>TRBV7-3|-|-|TRBJ2-3
TGTGCCAGCAGCTTACAGGGTTGGGCAGATACGCAGTATTTT
CASSLQGWADTQYF
>TRBV28|-|-|TRBJ2-6
TGTGCCAGCAGTTTATCAGGGGTCGGGGCCAACGTCCTGACTTTC
CASSLSGVGANVLTF
>TRBV19|-|-|TRBJ1-2
TGTGCCAGTTCCCCTTCCGGGATCAACTATGGCTACACCTTC
CASSPSGINYGYTF
>TRBV19|-|-|TRBJ2-3
TGTGCCAGTAGGACGGAGAGCACAGATACGCAGTATTTT
CASRTESTDTQYF
>TRBV14|-|-|TRBJ1-2
TGTGCCAGCAGCCCTAGCCTCGACGGTTTCTATGGCTACACCTTC
CASSPSLDGFYGYTF
>TRBV5-1|TRBD2|-|TRBJ2-1
TGCGCCAGCAGCTTGGCCCTGCTAGCGGGCAATGAGCAGTTCTTC
CASSLALLAGNEQFF
>TRBV28|TRBD2|-|TRBJ2-1
TGTGCCAGCAGTTCGTCGATCTTAGCGGGGGGGCTTCACTCCTACAATGAGCAGTTCTTC
CASSSSILAGGLHSYNEQFF
>TRBV9|-|-|TRBJ1-1
TGTGCCAGCAGCGCAGACACGGTGAACACTGAAGCTTTCTTT
CASSADTVNTEAFF
>TRBV12-3/TRBV12-4|-|-|TRBJ1-1
TGTGCCAGCAGTTTAGGGGGGGGCGCTGAAGCTTTCTTT
CASSLGGGAEAFF
>TRBV6-5|-|-|TRBJ1-1
TGTGCCAGCAGTCGAGACAGGATGAACACTGAAGCTTTCTTT
CASSRDRMNTEAFF
>TRBV5-1|TRBD2|-|TRBJ2-7
TGCGCCAGCAGCTGGACTAGCGTCTCCTACGAGCAGTACTTC
CASSWTSVSYEQYF
>TRBV10-1|-|-|TRBJ2-7
TGCGCCAGCAGATTAACAGGGAGCGACGAGCAGTACTTC
CASRLTGSDEQYF
>TRBV3-1/TRBV3-2|TRBD1|-|TRBJ1-5
TGTGCCAGCAGTCGGGGGGCAGGGGGCCGGTATAGCAATCAGCCCCAGCATTTT
CASSRGAGGRYSNQPQHF
>TRBV3-1/TRBV3-2|TRBD2|-|TRBJ2-4
TGTGCCAGCAGCCAAGGCGGGACTAGCTCACTAGCCAAAAACATTCAGTACTTC
CASSQGGTSSLAKNIQYF
>TRBV6-6|TRBD1|-|TRBJ1-4
TGTGCCAGCAGGTCGGACAGGGTGAATGAAAAACTGTTTTTT
CASRSDRVNEKLFF
>TRBV11-2|-|-|TRBJ1-1
TGTGCCAGCAGCTTAGATCAAGCGGCCGAAGCTTTCTTT
CASSLDQAAEAFF
>TRBV7-9|TRBD1|-|TRBJ2-7
TGTGCCAGCAGTTCACCGGGACAGGGTATCTACGAGCAGTACTTC
CASSSPGQGIYEQYF
>TRBV24-1|-|-|TRBJ2-5
TGTGCCACCGGGGACACACGAGAGACCCAGTACTTC
CATGDTRETQYF
>TRBV10-3|-|few|TRBJ2-1
TGTGCCATCAGTGACCCCCGGGAGACTTGGGGCAATGAGCAGTTCTTC
CAISDPRETWGNEQFF
>TRBV27|-|-|TRBJ2-1
TGTGCCAGCAGTTCAAGTAGAAATGAGCAGTTCTTC
CASSSSRNEQFF
>TRBV27|-|-|TRBJ2-5
TGTGCCAGCAGTTTAAGAGGGAAAGAGACCCAGTACTTC
CASSLRGKETQYF
>TRBV6-5|-|-|TRBJ2-7
TGTGCCAGCAGTGACTCCGGACAGAGCTACGAGCAGTACTTC
CASSDSGQSYEQYF
>TRBV6-2/TRBV6-3|-|-|TRBJ2-3
TGTGCCAGCAGCCCTGGATACGGAGCTAGCACAGATACGCAGTATTTT
CASSPGYGASTDTQYF
>TRBV2|-|many|TRBJ2-7
TGTGCCAGCATACCTAGCGACTCCTACGAGCAGTACTTC
CASIPSDSYEQYF
>TRBV6-5|-|-|TRBJ2-6
TGTGCCAGCAGTTACTCTGTACTCTCTGGGGCCAACGTCCTGACTTTC
CASSYSVLSGANVLTF
>TRBV5-1|TRBD1|-|TRBJ2-1
TGCGCCAGCAGTGAGAGGCTAGACAGGGGGAGGGATAATGAGCAGTTCTTC
CASSERLDRGRDNEQFF
>TRBV21-1|-|once|TRBJ2-7
TGTGCCAGCAGCAAAGCGAAGGACACCTACGAGCAGTACTTC
CASSKAKDTYEQYF
>TRBV27|TRBD1|few|TRBJ1-6
TGTGCCAGCAGCGCCGGGACAGGGCACTCACCCCTCCACTTT
CASSAGTGHSPLHF
>TRBV29-1|-|-|TRBJ1-1
TGCAGCGTTGTGGGCGGAGGAAGGGCTTTCTTT
CSVVGGGRAFF
>TRBV2|-|once|TRBJ2-2
TGTGCCAGCACTCAGAGGACAGAGAACACCGGGGAGCTGTTTTTT
CASTQRTENTGELFF
>TRBV27|TRBD1|-|TRBJ1-2
TGTGCCAGCAGTTTTTTGAGACAGGGGGTCTATGGCTACACCTTC
CASSFLRQGVYGYTF
>TRBV5-1|TRBD1|-|TRBJ2-1
TGCGCCAGCAGCTGGGACAGGGCCGAGCAGTTCTTC
CASSWDRAEQFF
>TRBV5-1|TRBD1|once|TRBJ1-2
TGCGCCAGCAGCGACGGACAGGGGGTATATGGCTACACCTTC
CASSDGQGVYGYTF
>TRBV25-1|TRBD1|-|TRBJ1-2
TGTGCCAGCAGTGAGGGACAGGGGAGCTATGGCTACACCTTC
CASSEGQGSYGYTF
>TRBV27|-|-|TRBJ1-6
TGTGCCAGCAGCCTCGAGGGTACCGCTTCACCCCTCCACTTT
CASSLEGTASPLHF
>TRBV11-2|TRBD2|-|TRBJ2-7
TGTGCCAGCAGCCCCTTGAGCGGGAGGTTCTACGAGCAGTACTTC
CASSPLSGRFYEQYF
>TRBV27|TRBD1|-|TRBJ2-1
TGTGCCAGCAGTTCCCTAGGGACAGGGTGGGATGAGCAGTTCTTC
CASSSLGTGWDEQFF
>TRBV29-1|-|-|TRBJ1-2
TGCAGCGTCCTCAGGGGCGGCTACACCTTC
CSVLRGGYTF
>TRBV24-1|TRBD2|-|TRBJ2-3
TGTGCCACCAGTGATTTCGCTAGCGGGGAGGATACGCAGTATTTT
CATSDFASGEDTQYF
>TRBV5-4|TRBD2|-|TRBJ2-3
TGTGCCAGCAGTCCCGGGACTAGCGGGGGGTACACAGATACGCAGTATTTT
CASSPGTSGGYTDTQYF
>TRBV10-3|-|-|TRBJ1-2
TGTGCCATCAGTGAGGAATTGGCAGGGAACTATGGCTACACCTTC
CAISEELAGNYGYTF
>TRBV19|TRBD1|once|TRBJ2-1
TGTGCCAGTAGTATACCCAGACAGGGGACCCACAATGAGCAGTTCTTC
CASSIPRQGTHNEQFF
>TRBV19|TRBD1|-|TRBJ1-2
TGTGCCAGTAGGGGACAGGGTTATGGCTACACCTTC
CASRGQGYGYTF
>TRBV7-9|-|-|TRBJ2-7
TGTGCCAGCAGCCACCCGGACAGACTCTACGAGCAGTACTTC
CASSHPDRLYEQYF
>TRBV29-1|TRBD2|once|TRBJ2-1
TGCAGCGTTGAAGAAGCCGGGAGGTCCTACAATGAGCAGTTCTTC
CSVEEAGRSYNEQFF
>TRBV5-1|-|few|TRBJ1-5
TGCGCCAGCAGCTTGGATCCAGGGGGCAATCAGCCCCAGCATTTT
CASSLDPGGNQPQHF
>TRBV3-1/TRBV3-2|TRBD1|-|TRBJ2-7
TGTGCCAGCAGCCAACCGGGACAGTCCTACGAGCAGTACTTC
CASSQPGQSYEQYF